This is a list of T cell receptor beta chains from one sample in a study of T-cell reconstitution after alpha-beta-depleted transplantation in children. TCRdb passed the PCR reads through MiXCR, listing each CDR3 protein once. The sample lists about 91,000 distinct CDR3 sequences, roughly 8% occurring once. The sequencing used PBMCs from the stem cell graft donor, collected from the stem cell graft. The receptors come from a human donor who donated a stem cell graft to a child with congenital amegakaryocytic thrombocytopenia. Both conserved end residues are part of each CDR3. D genes are given only for firm matches. Part of the rows lack a size; the others show once, few, many or a class for expanded clones.

cdr3_aa,cdr3_nt,clone_size,v_call,j_call,d_call
CASSQYSQETQYF,TGTGCCAGCAGCCAATACTCTCAAGAGACCCAGTACTTC,.,TRBV3-1,TRBJ2-5,.
CASSQALGLAGADTDTQYF,TGCGCCAGCAGCCAAGCGCTGGGGCTGGCGGGAGCAGACACAGATACGCAGTATTTT,many,TRBV4-3,TRBJ2-3,TRBD2
CASSPGPSSYEQYF,TGTGCCAGCAGCCCAGGACCGAGCTCCTACGAGCAGTACTTC,many,TRBV7-8,TRBJ2-7,.
CASGGYYSNQPQHF,TGTGCCAGTGGGGGGTACTATAGCAATCAGCCCCAGCATTTT,many,TRBV19,TRBJ1-5,.
CASSLNPLAARNTEAFF,TGTGCCAGCAGTTTAAACCCCCTGGCAGCAAGGAACACTGAAGCTTTCTTT,many,TRBV12-3/TRBV12-4,TRBJ1-1,.
CASSSASGRNTGELFF,TGTGCCAGCAGTTCGGCTAGCGGGAGAAACACCGGGGAGCTGTTTTTT,many,TRBV7-8,TRBJ2-2,TRBD2
CASSELRDRGNTIYF,TGTGCCAGCAGCGAGCTTCGGGACAGGGGAAACACCATATATTTT,many,TRBV9,TRBJ1-3,TRBD1
CSVEINRGAEQYF,TGCAGCGTTGAGATCAACAGGGGTGCCGAGCAGTACTTC,.,TRBV29-1,TRBJ2-7,TRBD1
CASSPYRGNTEAFF,TGTGCCAGCAGCCCTTACAGGGGCAACACTGAAGCTTTCTTT,many,TRBV12-3/TRBV12-4,TRBJ1-1,TRBD1
CSAGGQDSSYEQYF,TGCAGTGCTGGTGGACAGGACAGCTCCTACGAGCAGTACTTC,many,TRBV20-1,TRBJ2-7,TRBD1
CASSPIPAGVGNQPQHF,TGTGCCAGCAGCCCAATCCCGGCAGGGGTTGGCAATCAGCCCCAGCATTTT,many,TRBV7-8,TRBJ1-5,.
CSARDKAGARYGYTF,TGCAGTGCTAGAGATAAGGCAGGGGCACGCTATGGCTACACCTTC,many,TRBV20-1,TRBJ1-2,.
CSARGTGGEAFF,TGCAGTGCTAGAGGGACAGGAGGTGAAGCTTTCTTT,many,TRBV20-1,TRBJ1-1,TRBD1
CASSSQEDSSYNEQFF,TGTGCCAGCAGCTCGCAGGAGGACAGCTCCTACAATGAGCAGTTCTTC,many,TRBV7-9,TRBJ2-1,.
CSARESPGQYNQPQHF,TGCAGTGCTAGAGAGAGCCCGGGACAGTACAATCAGCCCCAGCATTTT,many,TRBV20-1,TRBJ1-5,TRBD1
CSGTGTGDSDTQYF,TGCAGTGGCACCGGGACAGGGGACTCAGATACGCAGTATTTT,many,TRBV20-1,TRBJ2-3,TRBD1
CASSSGTSTTYEQYF,TGCGCCAGCAGCTCCGGGACCTCAACCACCTACGAGCAGTACTTC,many,TRBV5-1,TRBJ2-7,.
CSVGTLNTEAFF,TGCAGCGTGGGGACCCTTAACACTGAAGCTTTCTTT,many,TRBV29-1,TRBJ1-1,.
CSIPGLAGDIQYF,TGCAGTATCCCGGGACTAGCGGGAGACATTCAGTACTTC,many,TRBV20-1,TRBJ2-4,TRBD2
CASRSRGAPYNEQFF,TGTGCCAGCAGGAGCCGGGGGGCCCCCTACAATGAGCAGTTCTTC,many,TRBV12-3/TRBV12-4,TRBJ2-1,.
CASSYKGPYEQFF,TGTGCCAGCAGTTACAAGGGTCCCTATGAGCAGTTCTTC,many,TRBV6-5,TRBJ2-1,.
CASSLTGGAGGYTF,TGTGCCAGCAGTTTAACCGGGGGGGCTGGTGGCTACACCTTC,many,TRBV27,TRBJ1-2,.
CASSYTWAPSRAGELFF,TGTGCCAGCAGTTACACATGGGCCCCCAGCCGTGCCGGGGAGCTGTTTTTT,many,TRBV6-5,TRBJ2-2,.
CASSQAGLGLPIF,TGTGCCAGCAGCCAAGCGGGGCTAGGGTTGCCGATCTTC,many,TRBV14,TRBJ2-1,.
CASSLEGRSSYNEQFF,TGCGCCAGCAGCTTGGAGGGCCGGAGCTCCTACAATGAGCAGTTCTTC,many,TRBV5-1,TRBJ2-1,.
CASSAATDTQYF,TGTGCCAGCAGTGCAGCCACAGATACGCAGTATTTT,once,TRBV2,TRBJ2-3,.
CASSPSGDGNNEQFF,TGTGCCAGCAGCCCTAGCGGAGATGGAAACAATGAGCAGTTCTTC,many,TRBV12-3/TRBV12-4,TRBJ2-1,TRBD2
CASSLEGVPDTGELFF,TGTGCCAGCAGTTTAGAAGGTGTACCGGACACCGGGGAGCTGTTTTTT,many,TRBV12-3/TRBV12-4,TRBJ2-2,.
CATAGVNTEAFF,TGTGCAACGGCAGGGGTAAACACTGAAGCTTTCTTT,many,TRBV6-5,TRBJ1-1,.
CASSNQDSANYGYTF,TGTGCCAGTAGTAATCAGGACAGTGCTAACTATGGCTACACCTTC,many,TRBV19,TRBJ1-2,.
CSAGTYNEQFF,TGCAGTGCGGGCACCTACAATGAGCAGTTCTTC,many,TRBV20-1,TRBJ2-1,.
CASSLWSSNTGELFF,TGTGCCAGCAGCTTATGGAGTTCGAACACCGGGGAGCTGTTTTTT,many,TRBV7-9,TRBJ2-2,.
CAWSPTTVSSYNEQFF,TGTGCCTGGAGTCCTACGACCGTGAGCTCCTACAATGAGCAGTTCTTC,many,TRBV30,TRBJ2-1,.
CSVEERGRDTGELFF,TGCAGCGTTGAAGAAAGGGGACGGGACACCGGGGAGCTGTTTTTT,medium-sized,TRBV29-1,TRBJ2-2,.
CASSNLRNEKLFF,TGTGCCAGCAGCAATTTAAGAAATGAAAAACTGTTTTTT,many,TRBV2,TRBJ1-4,.
CASNRDLYYNEQFF,TGTGCCAGTAACAGGGATCTTTACTACAATGAGCAGTTCTTC,.,TRBV19,TRBJ2-1,.
CAISDRTGVQETQYF,TGTGCCATCAGTGATCGGACAGGGGTCCAAGAGACCCAGTACTTC,few,TRBV10-3,TRBJ2-5,TRBD1
CASSLSFASGGANVPGELFF,TGTGCCAGCAGCTTAAGCTTTGCGAGCGGGGGGGCGAATGTGCCCGGGGAGCTGTTTTTT,many,TRBV11-3,TRBJ2-2,TRBD2
CASSQLGGQYF,TGTGCCAGCAGCCAACTCGGGGGGCAGTATTTT,medium-sized,TRBV7-2,TRBJ2-3,.
CASSRILGGKGYTF,TGTGCCAGCAGCCGTATATTGGGGGGAAAAGGCTACACCTTC,many,TRBV5-6,TRBJ1-2,.
CASASTGLRFCLRGCEQYF,TGTGCCAGCGCGTCTACAGGTCTACGTTTTTGCTTGCGTGGATGCGAGCAGTACTTC,many,TRBV21-1,TRBJ2-7,.
CASSESGLAGSSYNEQFF,TGTGCCAGCAGTGAAAGTGGACTAGCGGGGAGCTCCTACAATGAGCAGTTCTTC,many,TRBV2,TRBJ2-1,TRBD2
CAWSPGTNYGYTF,TGTGCCTGGAGCCCGGGGACTAACTATGGCTACACCTTC,many,TRBV30,TRBJ1-2,.
CASSLVSGQGAYEQYF,TGTGCCAGCAGCTTAGTGTCGGGACAGGGAGCCTACGAGCAGTACTTC,many,TRBV7-8,TRBJ2-7,TRBD1
CASSYYAGGGYTF,TGTGCCAGCAGTTACTATGCAGGGGGAGGCTACACCTTC,few,TRBV6-5,TRBJ1-2,TRBD1
CASSSGQGYDTEAFF,TGCGCCAGCAGCTCGGGACAGGGGTACGACACTGAAGCTTTCTTT,many,TRBV5-1,TRBJ1-1,TRBD1
CASSPDRADEQFF,TGCGCCAGCAGCCCCGACAGGGCCGATGAGCAGTTCTTC,many,TRBV5-1,TRBJ2-1,TRBD1
CSVSRDRGQPQHF,TGCAGCGTCTCCCGGGACAGGGGACAGCCCCAGCATTTT,many,TRBV29-1,TRBJ1-5,TRBD1
CARGPLAGVRNEQFF,TGTGCCAGGGGCCCCCTAGCGGGAGTACGCAATGAGCAGTTCTTC,.,TRBV7-9,TRBJ2-1,TRBD2
CASSYRGWGSNQPQHF,TGCGCCAGCAGTTACAGGGGGTGGGGAAGCAATCAGCCCCAGCATTTT,many,TRBV5-1,TRBJ1-5,TRBD1